The entry below describes one T cell receptor (beta chain). Its antigen is not known. The sample is drawn from a study of chemoradiotherapy in HPV16-positive cancers. Study as a whole: Candidate HPV-specific clones and shared TCR motifs came from two HPV16-positive patients.

V was trimmed by 0 bases and J by 5 bases, leaving 8 bases between them. Germline assignment: CDR1 SNHLY and CDR2 FYNNEI. The CDR3 runs 14 residues. This table comes from immunoSEQ multiplex PCR, and its TCRdb copy is limited to in-frame clones, with some not included. This repertoire shows fewer than 6,000 clones, 90% found once; its top ten account for 2.6%. Notes on the study in general: The functional HPV-specific definition rests on just two HPV16-positive patients. For HPV16-positive patients, expanding HPV-responsive T cells associated with longer recurrence-free survival. During treatment, candidate HPV-specific clones and E7-related motifs expanded in tumor.

This TCR was sampled from a human donor with HPV-associated anogenital cancer. This specimen was tumor tissue, taken from a patient who underwent chemoradiotherapy. The chain joins TRBV2 to TRBJ1-5; no reliable D call. As DNA, the CDR3 is TGTGCCAGCAGTGAAGCAAATATGGATCAGCCCCAGCATTTT. Translation: CASSEANMDQPQHF.